Each of the 17 T cell receptor beta chains below was sequenced from the same sample in a study of blood T cell repertoires in COVID-19. Data came from immunoSEQ multiplex PCR; TCRdb stores just in-frame clones and leaves some out. This sample carries around 500,000 clones, roughly nine tenths of them seen once, and the ten largest clones take roughly 8.5%. Input material: PBMCs or T cells enriched from blood (not recorded which). The source of these receptors is a woman aged 60-75 years who had recovered from COVID-19.

As regards this clone: This CDR3 is also generated by other DNA sequences in the sample. V usage is TRBV10-3 and J usage is TRBJ1-1; D uncertain. The CDR3 contains 13 residues. Germline V gene data show CDR1 as ENHRY and CDR2 as SYGVKD. The ends were cut back, 4 bases at V and 0 bases at J, with 6 bases in the middle. The CDR3 loop reads CAISGLMNTEAFF. CDR3 nucleotide sequence: TGTGCCATCAGTGGACTCATGAACACTGAAGCTTTCTTT.

This clone was observed once. V is TRBV6-5 and J is TRBJ1-2, with 7 bases aligning to TRBD1. J gave up 3 bases and V 0 bases, and 4 bases lay outside the gene matches. Germline V CDR1 and CDR2: MNHEY, SVGAGI. The CDR3 consists of 15 residues. As DNA, the CDR3 is TGTGCCAGCAGTTACTCTGAACAGGGGTACTATGGCTACACCTTC. Encoded protein: CASSYSEQGYYGYTF.

The V call is TRBV24-1, the J call TRBJ2-7, with a weak D call TRBD1 (6 bases). The germline V gene has CDR1 KGHDR and CDR2 SFDVKD. The CDR3 is made up of 15 amino acids. Trimming cost V 3 bases and J 1 base, with 12 bases left between them. CDR3 loop: CATSDPRTASYEQYF. The CDR3 DNA follows: TGTGCCACCAGTGATCCACGGACAGCGTCCTACGAGCAGTACTTC.

The rearrangement joins TRBV25-1 to TRBJ1-6; possibly TRBD1 for D (6 bases). The CDR3 is 14 amino acids. With 8 bases removed from V and 6 bases from J, the gap between germline ends came to 14 bases. Germline lookup yields CDR1 MGHDK and CDR2 SYGVNS. The CDR3, as DNA: TGTGCCAGCCGCGGGGGGGCGCTTAATTCACCCCTCCACTTT. Protein sequence: CASRGGALNSPLHF. The complete variable domain, with remaining parts taken from reference TRBV25-1 and TRBJ1-6, reads EADIYQTPRYLVIGTGKKITLECSQTMGHDKMYWYQQDPGMELHLIHYSYGVNSTEKGDLSSESTVSRIRTEHFPLTLESARPSHTSQYLCASRGGALNSPLHFGNGTRLTVT.

This clone was counted once. The chain employs TRBV28 and TRBJ1-4, with D unresolved. Trimming left V 4 bases short and J 5 bases short, with 5 bases between. The CDR3 sequence is 12 residues long. In germline, CDR1 is MDHEN, CDR2 SYDVKM. The CDR3 DNA reads TGTGCCAGCAGTTCGGGGAATGAAAAACTGTTTTTT. Its protein is CASSSGNEKLFF.

This chain links TRBV7-2 with TRBJ2-2; TRBD2 agrees at 7 bases. This CDR3 has 14 amino acids. After removal of 5 bases from V and 7 bases from J, the junction contained 7 bases not matched to a gene. CDR1 is SGHTA and CDR2 is FQGNSA in the germline V gene. The CDR3, as DNA: TGTGCCAGCAGCCCCCGCAGGGAGGGCGGGGAGCTGTTTTTT. It codes for CASSPRREGGELFF.

This clone appeared a single time. J is TRBJ2-7 and V is TRBV11-2, with D hard to call. Germline V gene lookup returns CDR1 SGHAT and CDR2 FQNNGV. This CDR3 contains 13 residues. Between the trimmed V and J ends, which lost 3 bases and 6 bases, there was a span of 12 bases. The CDR3, as DNA: TGTGCCAGCAGCTTCGGTTACGGGTTCGAGCAGTACGTC. This translates into CASSFGYGFEQYV.

The chain is built from TRBV5-6 and TRBJ1-2, with D possibly TRBD1 on 6 matching bases. The germline V and J ends were trimmed by 3 bases and 4 bases, with 7 bases remaining between them. Germline-derived CDR1 and CDR2 are SGHDT and YYEEEE. This CDR3 spans 12 amino acids. As DNA, the CDR3 is TGTGCCAGCAGCTACAGGGTCTATGGCTACACCTTC. Translating gives CASSYRVYGYTF.

V is TRBV7-2 and J is TRBJ2-7; 8 bases match TRBD1. The CDR3 is made up of 15 amino acids. Trimming removed 5 bases from V and 4 bases from J; junction bases left unmatched: 10. The germline V gene encodes CDR1 SGHTA and CDR2 FQGNSA. The CDR3 DNA follows: TGTGCCAGCAGCCTCGGACAGGGAGCTGTTTACGAGCAGTACGTC. Translating gives CASSLGQGAVYEQYV.

This sequence joins TRBV6-5 and TRBJ2-5, with a possible D match to TRBD2 (6 bases). Deletions cut 4 bases from V and 4 bases from J, with 10 bases between. Germline lookup yields CDR1 MNHEY and CDR2 SVGAGI. The CDR3 consists of 13 residues. The CDR3 sequence is CASSWPGGETQYF. The CDR3 DNA follows: TGTGCCAGCAGTTGGCCCGGGGGAGAGACCCAGTACTTC.

This chain connects TRBV9 to TRBJ2-1, with no clear D. The V gene lost 2 bases and the J gene lost 5 bases, with 8 bases spanning the gap. This CDR3 comprises 13 residues. Germline CDR1 is SGDLS and CDR2 is YYNGEE. CDR3 in DNA: TGTGCCAGCAGCGTCCTGATAGACAATGAGCAGTTCTTC. Amino acid sequence: CASSVLIDNEQFF.

The gene calls are TRBV7-2 and TRBJ2-7, with D possibly matching TRBD2 (6 bases). The germline V and J ends were trimmed by 5 bases and 3 bases, with 14 bases remaining between them. This CDR3 is built from 14 residues. Germline assignment: CDR1 SGHTA and CDR2 FQGNSA. DNA of the CDR3: TGTGCCAGCAGCCCGTGGACTAACCACTACGAGCAGTACTTC. It specifies CASSPWTNHYEQYF.

The chain carries TRBV10-3 and TRBJ1-1; D remains unclear. The V end lost 2 bases, the J end lost 7 bases, and 11 bases lay between the germline ends. CDR1 is ENHRY, CDR2 SYGVKD, per germline. CDR3 length: 13 amino acids. CDR3 in DNA: TGTGCCATCAGTGAGGAAGGCGGACTTGAAGCTTTCTTT. Protein product: CAISEEGGLEAFF.

The V and J genes are TRBV27 and TRBJ1-6; D not resolved. V lost 2 bases and J lost 5, with 10 bases in between. CDR3 length: 15 residues. The germline V gene encodes CDR1 MNHEY and CDR2 SMNVEV (reference sequence). CDR3 loop: CASSLITRDNSPLHF. CDR3 in DNA: TGTGCCAGCAGTTTAATTACGAGGGATAATTCACCCCTCCACTTT.

The chain couples TRBV12-3 or TRBV12-4 to TRBJ1-1; D gene uncertain. The CDR3 sequence is 13 residues long. Trimming cost V 0 bases and J 0 bases, with 2 bases left between them. CDR3: CASSLAMNTEAFF. CDR3 DNA sequence: TGTGCCAGCAGTTTAGCCATGAACACTGAAGCTTTCTTT.

The V gene is TRBV9, the J gene TRBJ1-6; D unresolved. V shed 3 bases and J shed 10 bases, with 14 bases lying between them. CDR1 is SGDLS, CDR2 YYNGEE, per germline. The CDR3 has 14 amino acids. CDR3 nucleotides: TGTGCCAGCAGCGCCTCTCAAGACTGGTCACCCCTCCACTTT. Its protein product is CASSASQDWSPLHF.

In nucleotides, the CDR3 is TGCGCCAGCAGCCATAAACCCCAGGCTACTAATGAAAAACTGTTTTTT. Translation gives CASSHKPQATNEKLFF. The chain has TRBV4-1 and TRBJ1-4; D unresolved. V shed 3 bases and J shed 2 bases, with 13 bases lying between them. The CDR3 spans 16 residues. CDR1 is MGHRA and CDR2 is YSYEKL in the germline V gene.